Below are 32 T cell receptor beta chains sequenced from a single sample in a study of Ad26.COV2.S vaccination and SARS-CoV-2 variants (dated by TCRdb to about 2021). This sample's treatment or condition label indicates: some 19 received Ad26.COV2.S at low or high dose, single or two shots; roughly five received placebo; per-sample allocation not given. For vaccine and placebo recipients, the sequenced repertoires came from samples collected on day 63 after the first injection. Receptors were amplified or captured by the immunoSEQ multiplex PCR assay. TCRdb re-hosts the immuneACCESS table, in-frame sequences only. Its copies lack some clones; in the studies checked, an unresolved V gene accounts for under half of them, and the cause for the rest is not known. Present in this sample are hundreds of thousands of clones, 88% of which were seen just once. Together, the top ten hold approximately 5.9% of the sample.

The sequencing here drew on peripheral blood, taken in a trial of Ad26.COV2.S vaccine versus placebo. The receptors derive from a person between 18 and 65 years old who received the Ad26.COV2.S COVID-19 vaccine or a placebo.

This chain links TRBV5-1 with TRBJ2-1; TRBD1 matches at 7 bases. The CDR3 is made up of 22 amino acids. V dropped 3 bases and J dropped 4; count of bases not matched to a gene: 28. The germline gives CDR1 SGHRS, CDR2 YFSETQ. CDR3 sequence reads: CASSWTNDRVKRVPLPYNEQFF. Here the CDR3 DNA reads TGCGCCAGCAGCTGGACGAATGACAGGGTGAAACGTGTGCCGCTCCCTTACAATGAGCAGTTCTTC.

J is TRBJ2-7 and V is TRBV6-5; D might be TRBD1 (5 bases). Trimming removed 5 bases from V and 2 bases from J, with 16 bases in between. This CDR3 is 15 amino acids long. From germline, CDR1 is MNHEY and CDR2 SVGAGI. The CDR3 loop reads CASSRTQTATYEQYF. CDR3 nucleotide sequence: TGTGCCAGCAGTAGAACCCAGACAGCTACCTACGAGCAGTACTTC.

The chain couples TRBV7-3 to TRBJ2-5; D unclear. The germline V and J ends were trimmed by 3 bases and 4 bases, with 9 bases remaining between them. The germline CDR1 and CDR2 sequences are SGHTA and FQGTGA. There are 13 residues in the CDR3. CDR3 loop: CASSFQVLETQYF. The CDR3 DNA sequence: TGTGCCAGCAGCTTCCAGGTCTTAGAGACCCAGTACTTC.

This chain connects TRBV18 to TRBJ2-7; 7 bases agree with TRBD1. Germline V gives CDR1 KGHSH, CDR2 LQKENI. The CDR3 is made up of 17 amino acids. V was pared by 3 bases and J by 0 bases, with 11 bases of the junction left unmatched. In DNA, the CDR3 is TGTGCCAGCTCACCTACGCCAGGGGGTCCAAGCTCCTACGAGCAGTACTTC. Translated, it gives CASSPTPGGPSSYEQYF.

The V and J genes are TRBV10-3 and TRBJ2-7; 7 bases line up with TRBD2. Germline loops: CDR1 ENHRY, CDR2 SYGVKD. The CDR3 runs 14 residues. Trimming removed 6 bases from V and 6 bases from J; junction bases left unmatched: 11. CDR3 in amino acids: CAIRPGSGGGEQYF. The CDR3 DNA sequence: TGTGCCATCAGGCCGGGCTCCGGCGGGGGCGAGCAGTACTTC.

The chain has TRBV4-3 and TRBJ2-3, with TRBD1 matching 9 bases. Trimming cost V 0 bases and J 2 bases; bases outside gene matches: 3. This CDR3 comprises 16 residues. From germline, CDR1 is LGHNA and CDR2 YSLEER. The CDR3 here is CASSQDTGGPTDTQYF. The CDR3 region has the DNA TGCGCCAGCAGCCAAGACACAGGGGGCCCCACAGATACGCAGTATTTT.

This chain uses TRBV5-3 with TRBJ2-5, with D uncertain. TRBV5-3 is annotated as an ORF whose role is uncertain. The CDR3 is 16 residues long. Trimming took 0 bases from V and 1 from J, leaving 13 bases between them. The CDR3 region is CARSLVRTTFQETQYF. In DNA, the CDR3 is TGTGCCAGAAGCTTGGTACGTACCACCTTCCAAGAGACCCAGTACTTC.

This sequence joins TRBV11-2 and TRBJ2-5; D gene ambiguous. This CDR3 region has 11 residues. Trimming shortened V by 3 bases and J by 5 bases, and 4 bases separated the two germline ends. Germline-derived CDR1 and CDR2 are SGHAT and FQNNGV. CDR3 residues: CASSFMETQYF. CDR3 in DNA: TGTGCCAGCAGCTTTATGGAGACCCAGTACTTC.

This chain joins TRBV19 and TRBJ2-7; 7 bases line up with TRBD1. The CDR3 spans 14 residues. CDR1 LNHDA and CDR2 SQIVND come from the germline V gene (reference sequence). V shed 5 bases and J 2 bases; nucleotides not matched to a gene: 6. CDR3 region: CASSVRGQAYEQYF. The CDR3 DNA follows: TGTGCCAGTAGTGTGAGAGGACAGGCCTACGAGCAGTACTTC.

The CDR3 nucleotides read TGTGCCAGCAGCTTGGCTGGGGGACCCCTCGGGAAACTGTTTTTT. It codes for CASSLAGGPLGKLFF. V is TRBV5-4 and J is TRBJ1-4, with a possible D match to TRBD1 (5 bases). The ends were cut back, 0 bases at V and 11 bases at J, with 17 bases in the middle. The germline CDR1 and CDR2 sequences are SGHNT and YYREEE (reference sequence). CDR3 length equals 15 residues.

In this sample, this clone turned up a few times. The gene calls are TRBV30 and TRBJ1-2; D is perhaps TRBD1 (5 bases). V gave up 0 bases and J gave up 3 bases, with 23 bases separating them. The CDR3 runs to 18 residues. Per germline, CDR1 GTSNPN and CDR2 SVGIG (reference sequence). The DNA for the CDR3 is TGTGCCTGGAGTGTACTTGTTCCGGGACTCCTAGGGGACTATGGCTACACCTTC. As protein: CAWSVLVPGLLGDYGYTF.

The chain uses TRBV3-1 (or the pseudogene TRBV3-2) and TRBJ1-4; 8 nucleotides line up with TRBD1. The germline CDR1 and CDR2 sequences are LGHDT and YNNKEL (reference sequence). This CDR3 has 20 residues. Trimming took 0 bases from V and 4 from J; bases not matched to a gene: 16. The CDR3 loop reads CASSQDLMAGGAGINEKLFF. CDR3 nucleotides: TGTGCCAGCAGCCAAGATCTTATGGCAGGGGGCGCGGGGATTAATGAAAAACTGTTTTTT.

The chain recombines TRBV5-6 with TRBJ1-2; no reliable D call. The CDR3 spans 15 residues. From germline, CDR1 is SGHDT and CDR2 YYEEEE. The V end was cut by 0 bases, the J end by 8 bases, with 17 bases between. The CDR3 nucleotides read TGTGCCAGCAGCTTGGAACTGGGCCTGAAGGAAGGCTACACCTTC. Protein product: CASSLELGLKEGYTF. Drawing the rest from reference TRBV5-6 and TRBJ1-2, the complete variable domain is DAGVTQSPTHLIKTRGQQVTLRCSPKSGHDTVSWYQQALGQGPQFIFQYYEEEERQRGNFPDRFSGHQFPNYSSELNVNALLLGDSALYLCASSLELGLKEGYTFGSGTRLTVV.

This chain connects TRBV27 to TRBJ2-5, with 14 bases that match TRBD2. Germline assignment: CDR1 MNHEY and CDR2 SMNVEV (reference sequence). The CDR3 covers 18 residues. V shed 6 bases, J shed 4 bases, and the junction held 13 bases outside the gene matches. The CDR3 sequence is CASSQRHRLAGGTETQYF. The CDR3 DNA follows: TGTGCCAGCAGCCAACGGCACCGACTAGCGGGGGGGACAGAGACCCAGTACTTC.

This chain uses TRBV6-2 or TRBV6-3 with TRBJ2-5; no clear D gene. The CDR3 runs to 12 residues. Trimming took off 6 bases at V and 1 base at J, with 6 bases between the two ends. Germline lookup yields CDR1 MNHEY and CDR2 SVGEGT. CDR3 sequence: CASSQSQETQYF. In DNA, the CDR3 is TGTGCCAGCAGCCAATCCCAAGAGACCCAGTACTTC.

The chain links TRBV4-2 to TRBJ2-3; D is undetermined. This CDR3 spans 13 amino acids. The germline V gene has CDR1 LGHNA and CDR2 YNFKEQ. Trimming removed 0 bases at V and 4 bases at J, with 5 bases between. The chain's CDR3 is CASSQEVSDTQYF. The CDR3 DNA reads TGTGCCAGCAGCCAAGAAGTTTCAGATACGCAGTATTTT.

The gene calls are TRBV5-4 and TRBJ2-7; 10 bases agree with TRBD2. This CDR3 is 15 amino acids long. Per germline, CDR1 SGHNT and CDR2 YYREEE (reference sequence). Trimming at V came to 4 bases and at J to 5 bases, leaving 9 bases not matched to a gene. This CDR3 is CASSTFATSGHEQYF. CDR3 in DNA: TGTGCCAGCAGCACTTTTGCGACTAGCGGGCACGAGCAGTACTTC.

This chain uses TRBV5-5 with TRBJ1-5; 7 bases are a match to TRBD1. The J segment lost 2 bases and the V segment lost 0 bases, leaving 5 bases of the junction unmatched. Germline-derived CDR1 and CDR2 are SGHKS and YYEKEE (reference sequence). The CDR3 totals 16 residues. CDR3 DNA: TGTGCCAGCAGCTTGGCGGGACAGACCCGCAATCAGCCCCAGCATTTT. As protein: CASSLAGQTRNQPQHF. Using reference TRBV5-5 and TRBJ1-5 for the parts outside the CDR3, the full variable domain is DAGVTQSPTHLIKTRGQQVTLRCSPISGHKSVSWYQQVLGQGPQFIFQYYEKEERGRGNFPDRFSARQFPNYSSELNVNALLLGDSALYLCASSLAGQTRNQPQHFGDGTRLSIL.

CDR3 protein: CASSSTGTGAAGAYEQYF. The CDR3 DNA sequence: TGTGCCAGCAGTTCTACCGGGACAGGGGCCGCGGGTGCCTACGAGCAGTACTTC. The chain joins TRBV28 to TRBJ2-7; 10 bases align to TRBD1. The CDR3 extends over 18 amino acids. Germline CDR1 reads MDHEN; CDR2 reads SYDVKM. The V segment lost 4 bases and the J segment 2 bases; nucleotides outside the gene matches: 14.

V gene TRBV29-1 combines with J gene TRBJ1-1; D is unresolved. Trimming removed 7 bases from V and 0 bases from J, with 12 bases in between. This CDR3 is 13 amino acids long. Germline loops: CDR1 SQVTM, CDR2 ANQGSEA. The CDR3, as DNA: TGCAGCGGGGCACGAAATATGAACACTGAAGCTTTCTTT. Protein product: CSGARNMNTEAFF.

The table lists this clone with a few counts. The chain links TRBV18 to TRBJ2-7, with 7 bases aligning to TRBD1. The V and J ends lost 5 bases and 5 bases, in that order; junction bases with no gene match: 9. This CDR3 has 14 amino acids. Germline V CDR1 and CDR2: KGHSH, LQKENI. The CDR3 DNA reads TGTGCCAGCTCATCGACAGGGCCCCCCCACGAGCAGTACTTC. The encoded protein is CASSSTGPPHEQYF.

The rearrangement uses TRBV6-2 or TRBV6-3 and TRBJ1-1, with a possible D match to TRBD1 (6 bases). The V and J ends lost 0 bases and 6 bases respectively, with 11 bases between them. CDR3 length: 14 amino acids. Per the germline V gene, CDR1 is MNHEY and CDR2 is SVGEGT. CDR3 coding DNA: TGTGCCAGCAGTTACTCTGAGACAGGTCCTGAAGCTTTCTTT. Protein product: CASSYSETGPEAFF.

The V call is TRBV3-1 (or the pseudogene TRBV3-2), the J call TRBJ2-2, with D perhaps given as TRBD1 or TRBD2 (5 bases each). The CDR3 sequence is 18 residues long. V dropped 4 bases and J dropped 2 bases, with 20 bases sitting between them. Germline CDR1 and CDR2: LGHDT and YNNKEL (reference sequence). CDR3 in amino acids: CASSRFWGLSSNTGELFF. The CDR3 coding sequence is TGTGCCAGCAGCCGGTTTTGGGGGTTGTCCTCCAACACCGGGGAGCTGTTTTTT.

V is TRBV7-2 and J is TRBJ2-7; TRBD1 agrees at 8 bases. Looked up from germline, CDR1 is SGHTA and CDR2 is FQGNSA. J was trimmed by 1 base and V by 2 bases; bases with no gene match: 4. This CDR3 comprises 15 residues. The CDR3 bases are TGTGCCAGCAGCTTATTGCAGGGGGCATCCTACGAGCAGTACTTC. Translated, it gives CASSLLQGASYEQYF.

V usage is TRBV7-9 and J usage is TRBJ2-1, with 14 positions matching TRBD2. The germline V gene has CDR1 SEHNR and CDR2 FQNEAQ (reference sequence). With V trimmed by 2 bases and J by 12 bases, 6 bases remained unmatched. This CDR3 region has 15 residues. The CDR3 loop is CASSLLRLAGGRQFF. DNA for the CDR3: TGTGCCAGCAGCTTACTCCGACTAGCGGGAGGGAGGCAGTTCTTC.

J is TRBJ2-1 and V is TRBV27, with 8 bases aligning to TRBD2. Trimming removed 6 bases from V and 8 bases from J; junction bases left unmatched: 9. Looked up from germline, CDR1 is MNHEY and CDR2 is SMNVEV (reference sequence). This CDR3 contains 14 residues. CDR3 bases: TGTGCCAGCAGCCCGGGGACTAGAGTATATGAGCAGTTCTTC. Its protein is CASSPGTRVYEQFF.

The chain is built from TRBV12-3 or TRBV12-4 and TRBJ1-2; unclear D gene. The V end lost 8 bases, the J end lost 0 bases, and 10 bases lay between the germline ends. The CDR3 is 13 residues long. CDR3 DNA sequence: TGTGCCAGCGGGTTCGCAACTAACTATGGCTACACCTTC. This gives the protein CASGFATNYGYTF.

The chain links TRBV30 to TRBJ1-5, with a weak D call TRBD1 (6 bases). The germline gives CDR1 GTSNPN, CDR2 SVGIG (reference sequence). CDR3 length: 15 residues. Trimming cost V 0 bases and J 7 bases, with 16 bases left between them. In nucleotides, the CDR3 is TGTGCCTGGAGTGTACAGAGGACAGTTGGGCAGCCCCAGCATTTT. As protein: CAWSVQRTVGQPQHF.

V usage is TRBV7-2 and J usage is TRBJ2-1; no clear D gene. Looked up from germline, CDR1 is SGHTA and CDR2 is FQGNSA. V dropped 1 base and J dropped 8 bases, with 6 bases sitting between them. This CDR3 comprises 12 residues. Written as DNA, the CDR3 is TGTGCCAGCAGCTTAGGTCTATATGAGCAGTTCTTC. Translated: CASSLGLYEQFF.

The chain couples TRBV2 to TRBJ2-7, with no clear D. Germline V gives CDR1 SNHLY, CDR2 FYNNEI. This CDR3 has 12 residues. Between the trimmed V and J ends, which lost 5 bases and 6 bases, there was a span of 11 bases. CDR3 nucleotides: TGTGCCAGCAGTCCAGCTTTGGGCGAGCAGTACTTC. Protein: CASSPALGEQYF.

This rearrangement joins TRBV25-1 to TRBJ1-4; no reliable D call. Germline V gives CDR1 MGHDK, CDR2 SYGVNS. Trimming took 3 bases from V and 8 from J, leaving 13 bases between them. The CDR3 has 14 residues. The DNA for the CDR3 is TGTGCCAGCAGTGAGCCGGGCAGACGGGAAAAACTGTTTTTT. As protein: CASSEPGRREKLFF. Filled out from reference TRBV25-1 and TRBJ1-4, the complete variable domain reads EADIYQTPRYLVIGTGKKITLECSQTMGHDKMYWYQQDPGMELHLIHYSYGVNSTEKGDLSSESTVSRIRTEHFPLTLESARPSHTSQYLCASSEPGRREKLFFGSGTQLSVL.

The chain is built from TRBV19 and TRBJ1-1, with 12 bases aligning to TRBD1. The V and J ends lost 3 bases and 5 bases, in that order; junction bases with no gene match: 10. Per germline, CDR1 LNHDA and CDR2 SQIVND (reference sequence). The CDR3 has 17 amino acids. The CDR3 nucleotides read TGTGCCAGTAGTATGATTCCGGGACAGGGGGCAAATACTGAAGCTTTCTTT. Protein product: CASSMIPGQGANTEAFF.